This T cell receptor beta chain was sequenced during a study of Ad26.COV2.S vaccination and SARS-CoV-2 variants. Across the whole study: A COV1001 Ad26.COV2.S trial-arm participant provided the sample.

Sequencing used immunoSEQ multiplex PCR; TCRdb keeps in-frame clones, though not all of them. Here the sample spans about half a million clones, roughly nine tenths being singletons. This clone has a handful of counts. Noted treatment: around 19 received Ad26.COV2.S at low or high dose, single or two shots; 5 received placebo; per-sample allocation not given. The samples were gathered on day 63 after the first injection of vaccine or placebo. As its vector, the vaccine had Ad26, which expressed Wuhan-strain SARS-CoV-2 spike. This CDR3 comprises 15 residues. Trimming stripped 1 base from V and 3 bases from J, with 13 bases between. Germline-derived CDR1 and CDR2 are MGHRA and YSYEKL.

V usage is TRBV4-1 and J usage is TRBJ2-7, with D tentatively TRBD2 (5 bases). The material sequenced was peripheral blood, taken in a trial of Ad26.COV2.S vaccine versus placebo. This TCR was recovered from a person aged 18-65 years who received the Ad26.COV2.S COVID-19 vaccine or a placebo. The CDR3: CASSQGRGISYEQYF. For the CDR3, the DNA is TGCGCCAGCAGCCAAGGAAGAGGGATTAGCTACGAGCAGTACTTC.